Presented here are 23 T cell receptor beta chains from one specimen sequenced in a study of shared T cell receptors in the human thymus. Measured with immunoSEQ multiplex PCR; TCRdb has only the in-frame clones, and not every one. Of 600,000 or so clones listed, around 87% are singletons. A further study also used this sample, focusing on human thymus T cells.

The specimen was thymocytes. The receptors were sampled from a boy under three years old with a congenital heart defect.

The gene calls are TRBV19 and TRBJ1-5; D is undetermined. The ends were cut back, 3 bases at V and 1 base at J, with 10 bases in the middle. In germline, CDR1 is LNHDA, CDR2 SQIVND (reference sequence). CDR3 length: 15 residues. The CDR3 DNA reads TGTGCCAGTAGTATGGGCACAACGAGCAATCAGCCCCAGCATTTT. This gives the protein CASSMGTTSNQPQHF. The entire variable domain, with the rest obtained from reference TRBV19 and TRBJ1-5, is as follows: DGGITQSPKYLFRKEGQNVTLSCEQNLNHDAMYWYRQDPGQGLRLIYYSQIVNDFQKGDIAEGYSVSREKKESFPLTVTSAQKNPTAFYLCASSMGTTSNQPQHFGDGTRLSIL.

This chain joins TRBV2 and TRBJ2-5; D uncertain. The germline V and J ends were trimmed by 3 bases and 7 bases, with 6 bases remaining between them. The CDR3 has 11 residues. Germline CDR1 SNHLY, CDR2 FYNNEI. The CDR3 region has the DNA TGTGCCAGCAGTGAGGCGGTGACCCAGTACTTC. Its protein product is CASSEAVTQYF.

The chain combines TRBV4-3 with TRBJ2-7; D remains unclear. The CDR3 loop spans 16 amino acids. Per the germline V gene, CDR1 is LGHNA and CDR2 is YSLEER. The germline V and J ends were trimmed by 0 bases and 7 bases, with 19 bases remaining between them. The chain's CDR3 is CASSQDRIPEVEEQYF. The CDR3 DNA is TGCGCCAGCAGCCAAGATCGGATTCCTGAGGTGGAGGAGCAGTACTTC.

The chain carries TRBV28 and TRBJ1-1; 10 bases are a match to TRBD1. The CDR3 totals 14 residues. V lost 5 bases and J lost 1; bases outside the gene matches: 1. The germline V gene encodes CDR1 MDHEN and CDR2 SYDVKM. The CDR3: CASSRDRGNTEAFF. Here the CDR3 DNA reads TGTGCCAGCAGTAGGGACAGGGGGAACACTGAAGCTTTCTTT.

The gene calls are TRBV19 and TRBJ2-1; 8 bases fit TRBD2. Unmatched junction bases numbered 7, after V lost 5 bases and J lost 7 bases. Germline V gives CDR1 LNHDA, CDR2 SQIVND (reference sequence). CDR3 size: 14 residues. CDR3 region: CASSVAGGGNEQFF. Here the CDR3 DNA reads TGTGCCAGTAGTGTGGCGGGGGGTGGGAATGAGCAGTTCTTC.

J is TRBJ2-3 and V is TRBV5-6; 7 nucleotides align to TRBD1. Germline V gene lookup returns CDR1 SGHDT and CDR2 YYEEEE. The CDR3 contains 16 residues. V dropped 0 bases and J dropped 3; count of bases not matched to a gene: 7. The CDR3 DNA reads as TGTGCCAGCAGCTTGGGTCGGAACAGGGGAACAGATACGCAGTATTTT. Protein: CASSLGRNRGTDTQYF.

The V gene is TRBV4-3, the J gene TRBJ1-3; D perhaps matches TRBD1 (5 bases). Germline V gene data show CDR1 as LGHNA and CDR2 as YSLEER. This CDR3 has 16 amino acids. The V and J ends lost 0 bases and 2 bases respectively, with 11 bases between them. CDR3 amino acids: CASSQEVAGTGNTIYF. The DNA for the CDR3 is TGCGCCAGCAGCCAAGAGGTAGCAGGGACTGGAAACACCATATATTTT.

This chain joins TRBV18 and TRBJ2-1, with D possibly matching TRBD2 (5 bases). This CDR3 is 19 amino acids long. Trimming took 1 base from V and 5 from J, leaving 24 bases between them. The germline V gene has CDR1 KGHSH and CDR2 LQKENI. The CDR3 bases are TGTGCCAGCTCACCACTTTCGGGAATATGGCAGGAGAGGAACAATGAGCAGTTCTTC. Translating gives CASSPLSGIWQERNNEQFF.

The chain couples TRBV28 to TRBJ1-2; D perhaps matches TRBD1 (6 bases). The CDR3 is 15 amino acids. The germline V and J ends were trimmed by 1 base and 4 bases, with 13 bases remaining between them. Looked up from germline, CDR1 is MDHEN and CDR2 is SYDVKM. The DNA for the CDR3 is TGTGCCAGCAGTTTATCTTACAGGGACCTCTATGGCTACACCTTC. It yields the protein CASSLSYRDLYGYTF.

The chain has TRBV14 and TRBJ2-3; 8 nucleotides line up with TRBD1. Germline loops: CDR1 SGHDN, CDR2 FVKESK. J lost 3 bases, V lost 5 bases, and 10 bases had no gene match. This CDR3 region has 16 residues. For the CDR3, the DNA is TGTGCCAGCAGCGAAATAGACAGGGGTGGAACAGATACGCAGTATTTT. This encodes CASSEIDRGGTDTQYF. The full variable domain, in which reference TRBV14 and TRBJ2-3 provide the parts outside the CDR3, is EAGVTQFPSHSVIEKGQTVTLRCDPISGHDNLYWYRRVMGKEIKFLLHFVKESKQDESGMPNNRFLAERTGGTYSTLKVQPAELEDSGVYFCASSEIDRGGTDTQYFGPGTRLTVL.

CDR3 nucleotide sequence: TGTGCCAGAAGCCCCTCCCCGGGAGGAGGCAGCGGGTTCTCCTACGAGCAGTACTTC. Translation: CARSPSPGGGSGFSYEQYF. This sequence joins TRBV5-3 and TRBJ2-7; 7 positions agree with TRBD2. TRBV5-3 qualifies as an ORF whose function is uncertain. The length of the CDR3 is 19 residues. Trimming cost V 4 bases and J 0 bases; bases outside gene matches: 19.

Here the CDR3 DNA reads TGCAGCGTCCTAGCGGGGTTCGACTACGAGCAGTACTTC. As protein: CSVLAGFDYEQYF. The chain links TRBV29-1 to TRBJ2-7; 9 bases line up with TRBD2. Germline CDR1 SQVTM, CDR2 ANQGSEA. V lost 6 bases and J lost 3; bases outside the gene matches: 6. CDR3 length: 13 residues.

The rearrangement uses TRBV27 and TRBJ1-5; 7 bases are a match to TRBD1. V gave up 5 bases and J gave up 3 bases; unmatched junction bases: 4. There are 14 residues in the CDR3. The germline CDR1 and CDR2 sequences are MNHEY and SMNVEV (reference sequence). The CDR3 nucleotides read TGTGCCAGCAGTGGGGGACAGTTCAATCAGCCCCAGCATTTT. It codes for CASSGGQFNQPQHF.

The CDR3 DNA is TGTGCCAGCAGCTTTAACACCCTGACGGGCTACGAGCAGTACTTC. Its translation: CASSFNTLTGYEQYF. The chain carries TRBV5-5 and TRBJ2-7; no firm D call. The CDR3 contains 15 residues. Between the trimmed V and J ends, which lost 2 bases and 3 bases, there was a span of 15 bases. Germline V gives CDR1 SGHKS, CDR2 YYEKEE (reference sequence).

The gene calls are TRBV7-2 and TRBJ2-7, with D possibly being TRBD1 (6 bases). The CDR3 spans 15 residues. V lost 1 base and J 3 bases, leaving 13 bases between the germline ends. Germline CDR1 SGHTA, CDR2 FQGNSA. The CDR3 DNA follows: TGTGCCAGCAGCTTAGACAGGGATTTCCTCTACGAGCAGTACTTC. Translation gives CASSLDRDFLYEQYF.

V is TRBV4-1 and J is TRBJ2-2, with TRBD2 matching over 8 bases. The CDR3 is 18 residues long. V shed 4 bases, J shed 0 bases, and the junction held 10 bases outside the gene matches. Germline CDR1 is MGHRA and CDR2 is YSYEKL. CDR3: CASSPTCQAGANTGELFF. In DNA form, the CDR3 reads TGCGCCAGCAGCCCAACCTGTCAAGCGGGGGCGAACACCGGGGAGCTGTTTTTT.

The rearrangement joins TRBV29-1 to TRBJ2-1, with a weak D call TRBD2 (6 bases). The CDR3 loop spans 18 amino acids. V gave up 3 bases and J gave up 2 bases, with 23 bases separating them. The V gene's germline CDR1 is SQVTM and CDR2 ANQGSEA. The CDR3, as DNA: TGCAGCGTTGAGGGTTGGGGTGGCTGGAGGGGTCCCTACAATGAGCAGTTCTTC. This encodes CSVEGWGGWRGPYNEQFF.

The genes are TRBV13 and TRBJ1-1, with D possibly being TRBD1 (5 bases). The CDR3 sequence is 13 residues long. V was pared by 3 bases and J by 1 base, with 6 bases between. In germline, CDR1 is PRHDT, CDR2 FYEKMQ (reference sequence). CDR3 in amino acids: CASSLGQNTEAFF. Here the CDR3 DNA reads TGTGCCAGCAGCTTGGGGCAGAACACTGAAGCTTTCTTT.

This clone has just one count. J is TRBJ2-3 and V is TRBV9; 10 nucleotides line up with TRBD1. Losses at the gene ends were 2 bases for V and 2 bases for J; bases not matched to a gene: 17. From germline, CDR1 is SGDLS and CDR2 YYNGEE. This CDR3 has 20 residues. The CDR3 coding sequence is TGTGCCAGCAGCGTTACGGGGGGACAGGGGCCCCCTTCCGCCACAGATACGCAGTATTTT. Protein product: CASSVTGGQGPPSATDTQYF. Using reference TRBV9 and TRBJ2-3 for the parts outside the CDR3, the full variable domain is DSGVTQTPKHLITATGQRVTLRCSPRSGDLSVYWYQQSLDQGLQFLIQYYNGEERAKGNILERFSAQQFPDLHSELNLSSLELGDSALYFCASSVTGGQGPPSATDTQYFGPGTRLTVL.

CDR3 in DNA: TGTGCCAGTAGAGGGAGGAGGGCGAACACTGAAGCTTTCTTT. This encodes CASRGRRANTEAFF. V is TRBV19 and J is TRBJ1-1, with D uncertain. The length of the CDR3 is 14 residues. Germline V gene data show CDR1 as LNHDA and CDR2 as SQIVND (reference sequence). Deletions cut 6 bases from V and 1 base from J, with 12 bases between.

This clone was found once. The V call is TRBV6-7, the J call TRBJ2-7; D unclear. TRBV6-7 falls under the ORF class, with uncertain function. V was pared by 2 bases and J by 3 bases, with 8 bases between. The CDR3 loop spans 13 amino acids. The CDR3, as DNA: TGTGCCAGCAGTTACCTGCCCTACTACGAGCAGTACTTC. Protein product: CASSYLPYYEQYF.

The CDR3 bases are TGCGCCAGCAGCTTACTAGCGGGAATCTACAATGAGCAGTTCTTC. It specifies CASSLLAGIYNEQFF. The chain is built from TRBV5-1 and TRBJ2-1; 10 bases match TRBD2. V shed 2 bases, J shed 3 bases, and the junction held 2 bases outside the gene matches. The CDR3 is 15 residues long. From germline, CDR1 is SGHRS and CDR2 YFSETQ.

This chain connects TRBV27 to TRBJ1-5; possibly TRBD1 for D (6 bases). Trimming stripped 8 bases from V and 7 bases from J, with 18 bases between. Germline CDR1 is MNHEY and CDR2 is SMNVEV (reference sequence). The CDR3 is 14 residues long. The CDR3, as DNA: TGTGCCAGCGGGGATTTGGGGGCAGGACAGCCCCAGCATTTT. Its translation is CASGDLGAGQPQHF.